The source of this T cell receptor (beta chain) is a study of early T cells in non-severe SARS-CoV-2 infection. TCRdb re-derived calls from the 5' RACE reads in MiXCR, one entry per CDR3 protein. The table includes 35,000 to 40,000 distinct CDR3 sequences, nearly 6% detected once. Note on this clonotype: A much more abundant neighbour one base away suggests this may be a read error.

The CDR3 extends over 16 amino acids. CDR1 is SGHDT and CDR2 is YYEEEE in the germline V gene. J was trimmed by 3 bases and V by 2 bases; bases with no gene match: 7. Sequenced: whole blood. This receptor was obtained from an adult who was a healthcare worker with PCR-confirmed SARS-CoV-2 infection or an uninfected control (not recorded which). This chain uses TRBV5-6 with TRBJ2-7, with 11 bases aligning to TRBD2. Here the CDR3 DNA reads TGTGCCAGCAGCTTAGTAACTAGCGGGAGTTTCTACGAGCAGTACTTC. Translated: CASSLVTSGSFYEQYF.